The 28 T cell receptor beta chains given below trace back to one sample, sequenced in a study of blood T cell repertoires in COVID-19 (TCRdb year 2020). Library generation was performed with the immunoSEQ multiplex PCR assay. Held by TCRdb, this immuneACCESS table contains in-frame sequences only and omits some clones. Under half of the omission traces to an unresolved V gene where checked; the cause of the rest is unknown. Across this sample there are about 180,000 clones, with about 78% seen only once. The ten largest clones capture 17% of the sample. Material for sequencing was PBMCs or T cells enriched from blood (not recorded which). The origin of the receptors is a woman aged 45-60 years who had recovered from COVID-19.

In DNA form, the CDR3 reads TGTGCCAGCTGGTTGGCAGGGGGCGACTATGGCTACACCTTC. Protein: CASWLAGGDYGYTF. The chain is built from TRBV7-2 and TRBJ1-2; TRBD1 aligns across 8 bases. This CDR3 contains 14 residues. V was clipped by 8 bases and J by 3 bases; unmatched bases: 8. Germline CDR1 and CDR2: SGHTA and FQGNSA.

V is TRBV4-3 and J is TRBJ1-6; D unresolved. V lost 6 bases to trimming and J lost 14 bases, with 17 bases between them. The germline CDR1 and CDR2 sequences are LGHNA and YSLEER. CDR3 size: 13 residues. The CDR3, as DNA: TGCGCCAGCAGTTCGCGGGGAGTGGGGTCCCTCCACTTT. Its translation: CASSSRGVGSLHF.

This clone was found once. The CDR3 region is CASTVQGMQPQHF. CDR3 in DNA: TGTGCCAGCACCGTACAGGGAATGCAGCCCCAGCATTTT. This sequence joins TRBV12-1 and TRBJ1-5; no check of the table's D call, TRBD1, against the DNA was made. TRBV12-1 constitutes a pseudogene. This CDR3 region has 13 residues.

The rearrangement links TRBV18 to TRBJ1-5; no definite D call. This CDR3 is built from 12 residues. The germline V gene has CDR1 KGHSH and CDR2 LQKENI. The V end was cut by 5 bases, the J end by 2 bases, with 4 bases between. The CDR3 loop reads CASSSGNQPQHF. CDR3 DNA sequence: TGTGCCAGCTCATCGGGCAATCAGCCCCAGCATTTT.

V and J are TRBV3-1 (or the pseudogene TRBV3-2) and TRBJ1-6, with D uncertain. Germline CDR1 LGHDT, CDR2 YNNKEL (reference sequence). This CDR3 spans 13 amino acids. The V and J ends lost 4 bases and 6 bases respectively, with 7 bases between them. The CDR3 coding sequence is TGTGCCAGCAGCCCCCTCCTTAATTCACCCCTCCACTTT. It codes for CASSPLLNSPLHF.

This clone has more than one count but fewer than ten. The chain combines TRBV7-8 with TRBJ1-1; no clear D. This CDR3 is 15 amino acids long. Trimming stripped 5 bases from V and 2 bases from J, with 15 bases between. Germline V lookup: CDR1 SGHVS, CDR2 FQNEAQ. CDR3 region: CASSLITTVNTEAFF. DNA of the CDR3: TGTGCCAGCAGCCTAATCACAACAGTTAACACTGAAGCTTTCTTT.

This sequence joins TRBV7-2 and TRBJ2-5; 7 bases map to TRBD1. Germline values: CDR1 SGHTA, CDR2 FQGNSA. V was clipped by 4 bases and J by 3 bases; unmatched bases: 2. This CDR3 comprises 13 residues. CDR3 coding DNA: TGTGCCAGCAGCTCCGGGACAGAAGAGACCCAGTACTTC. It encodes CASSSGTEETQYF.

This clone appeared a few times. V gene TRBV7-3 combines with J gene TRBJ1-2, with D perhaps TRBD1 (6 bases). Germline values: CDR1 SGHTA, CDR2 FQGTGA. V shed 3 bases and J shed 8 bases, with 13 bases lying between them. CDR3 length equals 13 residues. This CDR3 is CASSLERGLGYTF. The CDR3 nucleotides read TGTGCCAGCAGCTTGGAAAGGGGGTTAGGCTACACCTTC. Full variable domain (missing parts from reference TRBV7-3 and TRBJ1-2): GAGVSQTPSNKVTEKGKYVELRCDPISGHTALYWYRQSLGQGPEFLIYFQGTGAADDSGLPNDRFFAVRPEGSVSTLKIQRTERGDSAVYLCASSLERGLGYTFGSGTRLTVV.

This clone was detected only a few times. V and J are TRBV5-6 and TRBJ1-2, with TRBD1 matching over 12 bases. Germline V gene lookup returns CDR1 SGHDT and CDR2 YYEEEE. V lost 0 bases to trimming and J lost 7 bases; unmatched junction nucleotides: 7. The CDR3 runs 16 residues. The CDR3 DNA reads TGTGCCAGCAGCTTGGTTCCGGGACAGGGGGCTGGTGGCTACACCTTC. Protein product: CASSLVPGQGAGGYTF.

The J gene is TRBJ1-1, the V gene TRBV5-1; 10 bases are a match to TRBD1. CDR1 SGHRS and CDR2 YFSETQ come from the germline V gene. The CDR3 spans 16 residues. With 4 bases clipped from V and 7 bases from J, the junction kept 13 bases outside the gene matches. The DNA for the CDR3 is TGCGCCAGCAGCCCGGGGACCGGGACAGGGGTAAATGAAGCTTTCTTT. Residues: CASSPGTGTGVNEAFF.

The chain joins TRBV3-1 (or the pseudogene TRBV3-2) to TRBJ2-5; TRBD2 aligns across 9 bases. Trimming took 0 bases from V and 1 from J; bases not matched to a gene: 6. Per the germline V gene, CDR1 is LGHDT and CDR2 is YNNKEL (reference sequence). This CDR3 spans 17 amino acids. CDR3 sequence: CASSQDRLAGIQETQYF. As DNA, the CDR3 is TGTGCCAGCAGCCAAGATCGGCTAGCGGGGATCCAAGAGACCCAGTACTTC.

V and J are TRBV7-8 and TRBJ1-4; TRBD1 agrees at 9 bases. CDR3 length equals 16 residues. V shed 5 bases, J shed 8 bases, and the junction held 12 bases outside the gene matches. The germline CDR1 and CDR2 sequences are SGHVS and FQNEAQ. CDR3 in DNA: TGTGCCAGCAGCCCAGCTTGGACAGGGGTAGGCGAAAAACTGTTTTTT. Its protein product is CASSPAWTGVGEKLFF.

The chain joins TRBV21-1 to TRBJ1-5; TRBD1, the table's D call, lacks a check against the DNA. TRBV21-1 is a pseudogene. The CDR3 is 14 amino acids. The CDR3 here is CASRITTGPQPQHF. The DNA for the CDR3 is TGTGCCAGCAGAATAACGACAGGGCCTCAGCCCCAGCATTTT.

J is TRBJ1-4 and V is TRBV28; maybe TRBD1 (5 bases). The germline V gene has CDR1 MDHEN and CDR2 SYDVKM. Trimming left V 3 bases short and J 2 bases short, with 10 bases between. CDR3 length equals 15 residues. This CDR3 reads CASSFGAKTNEKLFF. CDR3 bases: TGTGCCAGCAGTTTTGGGGCCAAGACTAATGAAAAACTGTTTTTT.

This clone was found once. This chain links TRBV27 with TRBJ1-2; D may be TRBD1 (6 bases). Germline loops: CDR1 MNHEY, CDR2 SMNVEV (reference sequence). V lost 0 bases and J 1 base, leaving 12 bases between the germline ends. The CDR3 has 16 amino acids. The CDR3, as DNA: TGTGCCAGCAGTTTATCGGGGGGGGCAAATAACTATGGCTACACCTTC. It translates to CASSLSGGANNYGYTF.

V gene TRBV3-1 (or the pseudogene TRBV3-2) combines with J gene TRBJ1-2, with D maybe TRBD1 (6 bases). Germline CDR1 reads LGHDT; CDR2 reads YNNKEL (reference sequence). Trimming removed 4 bases at V and 2 bases at J, with 11 bases between. This CDR3 spans 14 amino acids. CDR3 DNA sequence: TGTGCCAGCAGCCGCTCAGGGGCGAACTATGGCTACACCTTC. Translated: CASSRSGANYGYTF.

The V and J genes are TRBV7-8 and TRBJ1-1; a weak D match, TRBD1 (5 bases). V gave up 2 bases and J gave up 6 bases, with 10 bases separating them. CDR3 size: 13 residues. Germline loops: CDR1 SGHVS, CDR2 FQNEAQ. CDR3 in amino acids: CASSLKFRAEAFF. The CDR3 bases are TGTGCCAGCAGCTTAAAGTTCAGGGCTGAAGCTTTCTTT.

This clone was seen only a few times. The chain joins TRBV5-1 to TRBJ1-1; D not certain. The V and J ends lost 0 bases and 5 bases respectively, with 5 bases between them. The germline V gene has CDR1 SGHRS and CDR2 YFSETQ. The CDR3 loop spans 12 amino acids. The DNA for the CDR3 is TGCGCCAGCAGCTTGGGTTCGACTGAAGCTTTCTTT. It is translated as CASSLGSTEAFF.

The V and J genes are TRBV19 and TRBJ1-5; D is uncertain. The CDR3 contains 17 residues. Trimming stripped 2 bases from V and 2 bases from J, with 16 bases between. CDR1 and CDR2 from the germline V gene are LNHDA and SQIVND (reference sequence). The CDR3 DNA is TGTGCCAGTAGTATATTCCGGGGAGTTTATGGCAATCAGCCCCAGCATTTT. It yields the protein CASSIFRGVYGNQPQHF.

Comment on this clone: Within the sample, other DNA sequences also encode this same CDR3. The chain carries TRBV5-1 and TRBJ2-7, with 7 bases matching TRBD1. Germline V CDR1 and CDR2: SGHRS, YFSETQ. The CDR3 consists of 14 residues. Germline trimming cut 2 bases from V and 3 bases from J; bases unmatched to any gene: 5. The CDR3 is CASSLQGKGYEQYF. CDR3 nucleotides: TGCGCCAGCAGCTTACAGGGGAAGGGCTACGAGCAGTACTTC. Using reference TRBV5-1 and TRBJ2-7 for the parts outside the CDR3, the full variable domain is KAGVTQTPRYLIKTRGQQVTLSCSPISGHRSVSWYQQTPGQGLQFLFEYFSETQRNKGNFPGRFSGRQFSNSRSEMNVSTLELGDSALYLCASSLQGKGYEQYFGPGTRLTVT.

The chain recombines TRBV5-4 with TRBJ2-1; 9 bases align to TRBD2. CDR3 length equals 15 residues. Per germline, CDR1 SGHNT and CDR2 YYREEE (reference sequence). J was trimmed by 7 bases and V by 0 bases; bases with no gene match: 5. The CDR3 sequence is CASSLDSGSFNEQFF. In DNA form, the CDR3 reads TGTGCCAGCAGCTTGGATAGCGGGAGCTTTAATGAGCAGTTCTTC.

This chain joins TRBV30 and TRBJ2-7; 7 positions agree with TRBD2. J was trimmed by 2 bases and V by 3 bases; bases with no gene match: 7. CDR3 size: 14 residues. CDR1 and CDR2 from the germline V gene are GTSNPN and SVGIG (reference sequence). CDR3 region: CAWRASGTAYEQYF. DNA for the CDR3: TGTGCCTGGAGGGCTAGCGGAACAGCCTACGAGCAGTACTTC.

The J gene is TRBJ2-7, the V gene TRBV25-1; the match to TRBD1 covers 7 bases. Germline V CDR1 and CDR2: MGHDK, SYGVNS. V was clipped by 5 bases and J by 7 bases; unmatched bases: 14. CDR3 size: 15 residues. The DNA of the CDR3 is TGTGCCAGCAGTACAGGGGTCACCCCTATGGAGGAGCAGTACTTC. It codes for CASSTGVTPMEEQYF.

V and J are TRBV18 and TRBJ1-1; unclear D gene. The germline V gene encodes CDR1 KGHSH and CDR2 LQKENI. This CDR3 has 15 amino acids. The ends were cut back, 3 bases at V and 3 bases at J, with 14 bases in the middle. CDR3 sequence reads: CASSPRSGLDTEAFF. Here the CDR3 DNA reads TGTGCCAGCTCACCGAGGAGCGGGCTAGACACTGAAGCTTTCTTT.

The chain joins TRBV18 to TRBJ2-4, with a weak D call TRBD1 (6 bases). Trimming pared 2 bases from V and 0 bases from J, leaving 14 bases between. Germline CDR1 is KGHSH and CDR2 is LQKENI. This CDR3 region has 17 residues. CDR3 protein: CASSPYGQTLAKNIQYF. The CDR3 nucleotides are TGTGCCAGCTCACCATACGGACAGACCCTAGCCAAAAACATTCAGTACTTC.

The chain is built from TRBV4-1 and TRBJ2-1; D is perhaps TRBD2 (6 bases). V was cut by 0 bases and J by 1 base, with 10 bases left in between. Per germline, CDR1 MGHRA and CDR2 YSYEKL. This CDR3 has 16 residues. In DNA, the CDR3 is TGCGCCAGCAGCCAAGATGAGGGAGGTTCCTACAATGAGCAGTTCTTC. Its translation is CASSQDEGGSYNEQFF.

This clone was observed a handful of times. This chain connects TRBV11-3 to TRBJ2-1, with 7 bases aligning to TRBD2. From germline, CDR1 is SGHNT and CDR2 YENEEA. This CDR3 comprises 15 residues. V shed 1 base, J shed 0 bases, and the junction held 0 bases outside the gene matches. The CDR3 DNA reads as TGTGCCAGCAGCTTAGGCGGGAGCTCCTACAATGAGCAGTTCTTC. Amino acid sequence: CASSLGGSSYNEQFF.

The rearrangement links TRBV10-3 to TRBJ2-5; maybe TRBD1 (5 bases). CDR3 length: 17 residues. Germline loops: CDR1 ENHRY, CDR2 SYGVKD. V lost 4 bases to trimming and J lost 2 bases, with 20 bases between them. In DNA, the CDR3 is TGTGCCATCAGTGCACCACCCACCAGGACAAGACAAGAGACCCAGTACTTC. It translates to CAISAPPTRTRQETQYF.